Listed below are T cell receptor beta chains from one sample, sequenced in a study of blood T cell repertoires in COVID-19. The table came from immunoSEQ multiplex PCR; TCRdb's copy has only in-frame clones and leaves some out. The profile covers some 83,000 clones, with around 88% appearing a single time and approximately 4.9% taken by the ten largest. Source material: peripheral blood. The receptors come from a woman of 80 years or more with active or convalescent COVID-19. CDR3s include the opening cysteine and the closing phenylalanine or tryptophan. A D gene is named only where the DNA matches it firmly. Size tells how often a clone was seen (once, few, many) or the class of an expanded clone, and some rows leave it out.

cdr3_nt: TGTGCCAGCCGATCACGGGGGGGGAACATTTACGAGCAGTACTTC
cdr3_aa: CASRSRGGNIYEQYF
j_call: TRBJ2-7
clone_size: NA
d_call: TRBD2
v_call: TRBV27

cdr3_nt: TGTGCCAGCCAAAAGGGACAGATGAACACTGAAGCTTTCTTT
cdr3_aa: CASQKGQMNTEAFF
j_call: TRBJ1-1
clone_size: NA
d_call: TRBD1
v_call: TRBV10-3

cdr3_nt: TGTGCCAGCAGACCGACAGCTCAGAACACTGAAGCTTTCTTT
cdr3_aa: CASRPTAQNTEAFF
j_call: TRBJ1-1
clone_size: NA
d_call: NA
v_call: TRBV6-5

cdr3_nt: TGTGCCAGCTCACCACCGACCAGGGGGAATGGCTACACCTTC
cdr3_aa: CASSPPTRGNGYTF
j_call: TRBJ1-2
clone_size: NA
d_call: TRBD1
v_call: TRBV18

cdr3_nt: TGTGCCAGCAGCCCCGGAGGGGTTATGAACACTGAAGCTTTCTTT
cdr3_aa: CASSPGGVMNTEAFF
j_call: TRBJ1-1
clone_size: NA
d_call: NA
v_call: TRBV28

cdr3_nt: TGTGCCAGCAGTCACCGGGACAGGGATGGTGAAGCTTTCTTT
cdr3_aa: CASSHRDRDGEAFF
j_call: TRBJ1-1
clone_size: once
d_call: TRBD1
v_call: TRBV6-2/TRBV6-3

cdr3_nt: TGTGCCAGCAGCCCCCGACTAGCTTCCACGCAGTATTTT
cdr3_aa: CASSPRLASTQYF
j_call: TRBJ2-3
clone_size: NA
d_call: TRBD2
v_call: TRBV7-2

cdr3_nt: TGTGCCAGCAGCCAAACAGGGGGCGGGGGATTAGGTCAAGAGACCCAGTACTTC
cdr3_aa: CASSQTGGGGLGQETQYF
j_call: TRBJ2-5
clone_size: NA
d_call: TRBD1
v_call: TRBV7-2

cdr3_nt: TGTGCCTGGGGGCTTGGGGGGGGCACAGATACGCAGTATTTT
cdr3_aa: CAWGLGGGTDTQYF
j_call: TRBJ2-3
clone_size: once
d_call: TRBD2
v_call: TRBV30

cdr3_nt: TGCGCCAGCAGCCACCAGAGGCCCCACATTGGAGTTGAAAAACTGTTTTTT
cdr3_aa: CASSHQRPHIGVEKLFF
j_call: TRBJ1-4
clone_size: NA
d_call: NA
v_call: TRBV4-3

cdr3_nt: TGTGCCAGCAGCCTATCGGGACTGCACAATGAGCAGTTCTTC
cdr3_aa: CASSLSGLHNEQFF
j_call: TRBJ2-1
clone_size: NA
d_call: NA
v_call: TRBV7-2

cdr3_nt: TGTGCCAGCAGCTTAGGACAGGGGGCGGGAGGGGCCAACGTCCTGACTTTC
cdr3_aa: CASSLGQGAGGANVLTF
j_call: TRBJ2-6
clone_size: few
d_call: TRBD1
v_call: TRBV7-2

cdr3_nt: TGTGCCATCAGCCCAGGGACTAGCGGGAGGGCCTATTACGAGCAGTACTTC
cdr3_aa: CAISPGTSGRAYYEQYF
j_call: TRBJ2-7
clone_size: NA
d_call: TRBD2
v_call: TRBV10-3

cdr3_nt: TGTGCCAGCAGCTTGTACCGGGATTCACCCCTCCACTTT
cdr3_aa: CASSLYRDSPLHF
j_call: TRBJ1-6
clone_size: NA
d_call: NA
v_call: TRBV5-5

cdr3_nt: TGTGCCAGCAACGGACAGGGTTCCAATGAAAAACTGTTTTTT
cdr3_aa: CASNGQGSNEKLFF
j_call: TRBJ1-4
clone_size: NA
d_call: TRBD1
v_call: TRBV7-9

cdr3_nt: TGTGCCAGCAGTGAAGACAGGGGAAACATTCAGTACTTC
cdr3_aa: CASSEDRGNIQYF
j_call: TRBJ2-4
clone_size: NA
d_call: TRBD1
v_call: TRBV2

cdr3_nt: TGTGCCAGCAGTTACCCCAGCGGGAGGGCGGGGGAAGAGCAGTTCTTC
cdr3_aa: CASSYPSGRAGEEQFF
j_call: TRBJ2-1
clone_size: NA
d_call: TRBD2
v_call: TRBV6-2/TRBV6-3